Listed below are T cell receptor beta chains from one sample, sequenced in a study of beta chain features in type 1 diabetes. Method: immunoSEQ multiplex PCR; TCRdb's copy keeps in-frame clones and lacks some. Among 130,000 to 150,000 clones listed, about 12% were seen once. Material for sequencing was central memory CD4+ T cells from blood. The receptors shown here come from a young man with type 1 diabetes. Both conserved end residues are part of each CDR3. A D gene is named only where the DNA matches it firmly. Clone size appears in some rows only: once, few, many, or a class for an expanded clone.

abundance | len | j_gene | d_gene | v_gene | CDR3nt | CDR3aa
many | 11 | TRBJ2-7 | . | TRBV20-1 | TGCAGTGCTGGAGACGGCTACGAGCAGTACTTC | CSAGDGYEQYF
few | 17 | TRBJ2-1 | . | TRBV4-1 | TGCGCCAGCAGCCTCCATAGCGATCCGGGGGGCATCAATGAGCAGTTCTTC | CASSLHSDPGGINEQFF
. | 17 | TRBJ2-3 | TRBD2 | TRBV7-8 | TGTGCCAGCAGCTTAGCCTCCCTAGCGGGGGGCACAGATACGCAGTATTTT | CASSLASLAGGTDTQYF
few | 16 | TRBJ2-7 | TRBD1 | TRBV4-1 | TGCGCCAGCAGCCAAAGAGGACAGGGGGAGTCCTACGAGCAGTACTTC | CASSQRGQGESYEQYF
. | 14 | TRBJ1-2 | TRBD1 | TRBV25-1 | TGTGCCAGCAGTGACCGGGACAGCTATGGGCGCTACACCTTC | CASSDRDSYGRYTF
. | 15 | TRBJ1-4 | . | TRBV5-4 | TGTGCCAGCAGCTTGGCCCTGGGTGCTAATGAAAAACTGTTTTTT | CASSLALGANEKLFF
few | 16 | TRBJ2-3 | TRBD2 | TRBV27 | TGTGCCAGCAGTCCCCGTGAGCCAGCGGGGGGTTATACGCAGTATTTT | CASSPREPAGGYTQYF
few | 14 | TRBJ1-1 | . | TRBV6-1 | TGTGCCAGCAGGGAGCCCATACGGTACACTGAAGCTTTCTTT | CASREPIRYTEAFF
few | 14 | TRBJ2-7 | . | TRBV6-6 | TGTGCCAGCAGAACCACAGGGGGGGTCTACGAGCAGTACTTC | CASRTTGGVYEQYF
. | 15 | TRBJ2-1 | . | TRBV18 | TGTGCCAGCTCATCGCAGCCGGATTCCTACAATGAGCAGTTCTTC | CASSSQPDSYNEQFF
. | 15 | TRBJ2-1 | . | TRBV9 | TGTGCCAGCAGCTTTTCAGAGGGGGGGAAGAATGAGCAGTTCTTC | CASSFSEGGKNEQFF
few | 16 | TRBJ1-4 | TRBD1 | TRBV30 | TGTGCCTGGTCCCGGGACAGGGTTCCAACTAATGAAAAACTGTTTTTT | CAWSRDRVPTNEKLFF
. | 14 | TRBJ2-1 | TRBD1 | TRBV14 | TGTGCCAGCAGCCAAGGTCGAAGGACAGGGAAGCAGTTCTTC | CASSQGRRTGKQFF
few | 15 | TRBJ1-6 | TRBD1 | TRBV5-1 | TGCGCCAGCAGCTTGGACGGACAGGGAAGATCACCCCTCCACTTT | CASSLDGQGRSPLHF
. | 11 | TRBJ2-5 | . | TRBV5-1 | TGCGCCAGCGCCGTACAAGAGACCCAGTACTTC | CASAVQETQYF
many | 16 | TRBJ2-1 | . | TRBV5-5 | TGTGCCAGCAGCTTGTCCCCCGGCAGGACCTACAATGAGCAGTTCTTC | CASSLSPGRTYNEQFF
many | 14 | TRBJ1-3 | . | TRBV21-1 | TGTGCCAGCAGCGGACACGAGCTAGGTAACACCATATATTTT | CASSGHELGNTIYF
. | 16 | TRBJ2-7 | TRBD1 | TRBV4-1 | TGCGCCAGCAGCCCCAACACAGGGGCAAGGTCCTACGAGCAGTACTTC | CASSPNTGARSYEQYF
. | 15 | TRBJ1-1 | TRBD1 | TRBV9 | TGTGCCAGCAGCGTAACGACAGGGGTTAGCACTGAAGCTTTCTTT | CASSVTTGVSTEAFF
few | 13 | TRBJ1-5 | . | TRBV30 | TGTGCCTGGAGTAAGGATAGCAATCAGCCCCAGCATTTT | CAWSKDSNQPQHF
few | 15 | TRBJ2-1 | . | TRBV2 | TGTGCCAGCAGTAACAGGGCCCAATCCTACAATGAGCAGTTCTTC | CASSNRAQSYNEQFF
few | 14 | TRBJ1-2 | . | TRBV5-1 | TGCGCCAGCAGCTCGTCGGACGGGTTGTATGGCTACACCTTC | CASSSSDGLYGYTF
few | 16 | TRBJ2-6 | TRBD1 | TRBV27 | TGTGCCAGCAGAGGGCAGGGGGCAATAAGGGCCAACGTCCTGACTTTC | CASRGQGAIRANVLTF
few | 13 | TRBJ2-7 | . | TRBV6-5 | TGTGCCAGCAGTTACAAGGCCCCAGGCGAGCAGTACTTC | CASSYKAPGEQYF
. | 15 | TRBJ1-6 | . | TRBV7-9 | TGTGCCAGCAGCTTGAGTAGCTCCTATAATTCACCCCTCCACTTT | CASSLSSSYNSPLHF
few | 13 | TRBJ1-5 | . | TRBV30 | TGTGCCTGGAGTGTAGGCAGAAATCAGCCCCAGCATTTT | CAWSVGRNQPQHF
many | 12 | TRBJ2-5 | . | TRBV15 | TGTGCCACCAGCAGAGATTGGAAGACCCAGTACTTC | CATSRDWKTQYF
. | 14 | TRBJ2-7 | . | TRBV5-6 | TGTGCCAGCAGCTCCGGGGGAGGAACCTACGAGCAGTACTTC | CASSSGGGTYEQYF
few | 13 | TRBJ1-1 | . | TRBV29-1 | TGCAGCGTCACAGGGTTCGCGAACACTGAAGCTTTCTTT | CSVTGFANTEAFF
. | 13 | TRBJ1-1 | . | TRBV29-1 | TGCAGCGTTGTTGTCGCGGGGGTCACTGAAGCTTTCTTT | CSVVVAGVTEAFF
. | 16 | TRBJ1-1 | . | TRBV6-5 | TGTGCCAGCAGTTATCCCGCGCAGGCTGGAGGGACTGAAGCTTTCTTT | CASSYPAQAGGTEAFF
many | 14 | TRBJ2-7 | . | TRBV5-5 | TGTGCCAGCAGCACCTCCGGGACGGATGGGGAGCAGTACTTC | CASSTSGTDGEQYF
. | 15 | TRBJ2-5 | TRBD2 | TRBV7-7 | TGTGCTAGCCACCCGGGGCTAGCGGGGATAGAGACCCAGTACTTC | CASHPGLAGIETQYF
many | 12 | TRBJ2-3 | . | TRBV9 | TGTGCCAGCAGCGTAGACCGAGATACGCAGTATTTT | CASSVDRDTQYF
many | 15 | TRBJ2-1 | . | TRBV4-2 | TGTGCCAGCAGGCCTTCGTGGGCTGAATACAATGAGCAGTTCTTC | CASRPSWAEYNEQFF
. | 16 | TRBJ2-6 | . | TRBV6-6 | TGTGCCAGCAGGCCGGGGCAAAGCCTCGGGGCCAACGTCCTGACTTTC | CASRPGQSLGANVLTF
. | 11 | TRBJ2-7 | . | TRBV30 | TGTGCCTGGAGTGTCTCGGCAGAGAGGTACTTC | CAWSVSAERYF
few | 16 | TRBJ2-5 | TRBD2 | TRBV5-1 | TGCGCCCGCAGCTTGGCGGGACTAGCGGCCCAAGAGACCCAGTACTTC | CARSLAGLAAQETQYF
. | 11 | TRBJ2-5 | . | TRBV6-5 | TGTGCCAGTGGGTGGGGAGAGACCCAGTACTTC | CASGWGETQYF
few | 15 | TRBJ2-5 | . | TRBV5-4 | TGTGCCAGCAGCTTGGGACAGGGAGGTTGGGAGACCCAGTACTTC | CASSLGQGGWETQYF
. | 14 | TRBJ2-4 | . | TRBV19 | TGTGCCAGTAGTCTTCGGACCACCGAAAACATTCAGTACTTC | CASSLRTTENIQYF
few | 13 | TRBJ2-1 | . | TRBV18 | TGTGCCAGCTCACCACTTCCGTACAATGAGCAGTTCTTC | CASSPLPYNEQFF
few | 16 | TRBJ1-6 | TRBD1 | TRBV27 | TGTGCCAGCAGTTTAGGAGGGGGCAGGGTTGGATCACCCCTCCACTTT | CASSLGGGRVGSPLHF
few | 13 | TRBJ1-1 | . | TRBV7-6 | TGTGCCAGCAGCCGGGGGCCCAACACTGAAGCTTTCTTT | CASSRGPNTEAFF
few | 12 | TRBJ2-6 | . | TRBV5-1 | TGCGCCAGCCAGGGTTCGTCTGAGAGCCTGACTTTC | CASQGSSESLTF